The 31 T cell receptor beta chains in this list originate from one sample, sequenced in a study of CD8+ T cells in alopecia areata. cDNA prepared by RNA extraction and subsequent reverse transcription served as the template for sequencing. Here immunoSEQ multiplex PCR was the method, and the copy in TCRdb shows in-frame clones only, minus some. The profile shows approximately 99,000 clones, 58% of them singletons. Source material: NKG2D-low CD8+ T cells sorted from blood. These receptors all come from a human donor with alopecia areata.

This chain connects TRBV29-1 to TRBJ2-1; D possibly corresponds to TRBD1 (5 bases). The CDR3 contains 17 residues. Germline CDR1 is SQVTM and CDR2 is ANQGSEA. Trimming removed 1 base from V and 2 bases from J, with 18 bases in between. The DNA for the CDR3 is TGCAGCGTTGAAGTACTTTGGGCAGGGAAGACCTACAATGAGCAGTTCTTC. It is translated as CSVEVLWAGKTYNEQFF.

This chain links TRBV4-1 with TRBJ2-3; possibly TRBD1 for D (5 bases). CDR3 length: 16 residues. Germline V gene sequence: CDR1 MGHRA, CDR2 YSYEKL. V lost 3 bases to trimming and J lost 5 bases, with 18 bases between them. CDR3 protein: CASSHRAGAGLDTQYF. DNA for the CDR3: TGCGCCAGCAGCCACCGAGCTGGGGCCGGCCTAGATACGCAGTATTTT.

In nucleotides, the CDR3 is TGCAGCGTTGAAGATTGGCGCGGGACGTACAATGAGCAGTTCTTC. Amino acid sequence: CSVEDWRGTYNEQFF. The chain uses TRBV29-1 and TRBJ2-1; D perhaps matches TRBD2 (6 bases). Germline V CDR1 and CDR2: SQVTM, ANQGSEA. The CDR3 covers 15 residues. Deletions cut 0 bases from V and 4 bases from J, with 13 bases between.

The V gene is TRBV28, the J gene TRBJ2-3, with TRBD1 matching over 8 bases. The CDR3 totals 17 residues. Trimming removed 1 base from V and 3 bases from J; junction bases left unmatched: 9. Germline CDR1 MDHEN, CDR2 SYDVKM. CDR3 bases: TGTGCCAGCAGTTTATTCCTCGGGACAGGATTAACAGATACGCAGTATTTT. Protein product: CASSLFLGTGLTDTQYF. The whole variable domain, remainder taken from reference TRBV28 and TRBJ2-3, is DVKVTQSSRYLVKRTGEKVFLECVQDMDHENMFWYRQDPGLGLRLIYFSYDVKMKEKGDIPEGYSVSREKKERFSLILESASTNQTSMYLCASSLFLGTGLTDTQYFGPGTRLTVL.

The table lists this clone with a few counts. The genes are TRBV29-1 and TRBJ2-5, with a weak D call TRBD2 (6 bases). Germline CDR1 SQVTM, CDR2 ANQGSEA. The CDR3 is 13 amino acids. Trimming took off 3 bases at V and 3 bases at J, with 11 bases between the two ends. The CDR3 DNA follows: TGCAGCGTTGAGGGAGGACCTGAAGAGACCCAGTACTTC. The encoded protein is CSVEGGPEETQYF.

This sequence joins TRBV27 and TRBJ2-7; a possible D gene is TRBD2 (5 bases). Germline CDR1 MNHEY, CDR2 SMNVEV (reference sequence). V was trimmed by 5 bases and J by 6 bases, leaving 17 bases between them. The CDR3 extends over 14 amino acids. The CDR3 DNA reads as TGTGCCAGCAGTCCTAGCAAAGCCTTCCGCGAGCAGTACTTC. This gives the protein CASSPSKAFREQYF.

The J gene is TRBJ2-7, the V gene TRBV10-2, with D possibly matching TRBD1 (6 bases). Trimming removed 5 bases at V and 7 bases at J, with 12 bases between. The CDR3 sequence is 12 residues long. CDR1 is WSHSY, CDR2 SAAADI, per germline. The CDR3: CASSNMRGEQYF. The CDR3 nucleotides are TGCGCCAGCAGTAACATGAGGGGGGAGCAGTACTTC.

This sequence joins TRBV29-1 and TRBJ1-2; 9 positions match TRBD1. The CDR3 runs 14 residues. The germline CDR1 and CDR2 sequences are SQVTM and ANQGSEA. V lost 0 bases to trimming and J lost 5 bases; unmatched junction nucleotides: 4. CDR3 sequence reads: CSVEDGTGMYGYTF. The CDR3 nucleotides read TGCAGCGTTGAAGATGGGACAGGGATGTATGGCTACACCTTC.

The CDR3 DNA sequence: TGTGCCAGCAGGCGTGAAGAGACCCAGTACTTC. Protein product: CASRREETQYF. The V gene is TRBV6-1, the J gene TRBJ2-5, with D uncertain. V dropped 6 bases and J dropped 3 bases, with 5 bases sitting between them. Germline V gene lookup returns CDR1 MNHNS and CDR2 SASEGT. The CDR3 is made up of 11 amino acids.

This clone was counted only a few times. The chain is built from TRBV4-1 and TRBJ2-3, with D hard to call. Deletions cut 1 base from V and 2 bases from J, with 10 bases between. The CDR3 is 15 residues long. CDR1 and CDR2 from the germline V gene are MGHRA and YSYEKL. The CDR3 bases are TGCGCCAGCAGCCAAGTCTGGCAATCCACAGATACGCAGTATTTT. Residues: CASSQVWQSTDTQYF.

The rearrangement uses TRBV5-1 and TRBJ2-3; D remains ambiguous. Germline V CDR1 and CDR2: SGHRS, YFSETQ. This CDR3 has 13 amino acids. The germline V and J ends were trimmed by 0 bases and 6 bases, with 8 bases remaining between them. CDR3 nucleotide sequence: TGCGCCAGCAGCTTGGAGGTGGATGATACGCAGTATTTT. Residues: CASSLEVDDTQYF.

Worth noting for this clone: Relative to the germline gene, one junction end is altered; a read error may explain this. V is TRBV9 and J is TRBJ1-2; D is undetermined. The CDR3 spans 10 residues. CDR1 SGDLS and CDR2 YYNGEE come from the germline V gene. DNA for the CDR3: TGTGCCAGCAGCGGCAGCTATCCAAGCTTC. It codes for CASSGSYPSF.

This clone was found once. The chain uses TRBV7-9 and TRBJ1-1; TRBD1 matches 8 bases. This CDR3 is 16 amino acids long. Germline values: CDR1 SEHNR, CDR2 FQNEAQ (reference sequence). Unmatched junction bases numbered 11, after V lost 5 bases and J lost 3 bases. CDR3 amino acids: CASSRGATQGDTEAFF. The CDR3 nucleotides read TGTGCCAGCAGCAGGGGGGCAACACAGGGGGACACTGAAGCTTTCTTT.

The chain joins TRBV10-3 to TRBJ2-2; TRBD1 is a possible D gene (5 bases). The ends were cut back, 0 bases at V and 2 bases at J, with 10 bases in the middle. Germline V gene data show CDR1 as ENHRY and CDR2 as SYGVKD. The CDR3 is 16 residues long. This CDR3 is CAISESRQGNTGELFF. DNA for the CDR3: TGTGCCATCAGTGAGTCACGGCAGGGCAACACCGGGGAGCTGTTTTTT.

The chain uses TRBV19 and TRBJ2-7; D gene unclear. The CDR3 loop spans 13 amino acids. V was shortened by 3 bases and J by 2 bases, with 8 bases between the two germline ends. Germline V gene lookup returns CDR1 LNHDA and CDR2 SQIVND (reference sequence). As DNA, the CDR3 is TGTGCCAGTAGTATCGACTGGCCCTACGAGCAGTACTTC. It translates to CASSIDWPYEQYF.

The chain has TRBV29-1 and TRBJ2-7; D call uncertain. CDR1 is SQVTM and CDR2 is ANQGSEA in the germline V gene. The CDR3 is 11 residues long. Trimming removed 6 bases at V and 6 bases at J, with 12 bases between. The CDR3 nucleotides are TGCAGCGTCATCTATATGGGCGAGCAGTACTTC. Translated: CSVIYMGEQYF.

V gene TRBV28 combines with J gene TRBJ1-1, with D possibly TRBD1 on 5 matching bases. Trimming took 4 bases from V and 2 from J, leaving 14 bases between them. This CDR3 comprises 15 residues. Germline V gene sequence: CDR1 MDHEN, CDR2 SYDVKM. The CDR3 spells CASSSYRIGNTEAFF. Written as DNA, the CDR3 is TGTGCCAGCAGTTCCTACAGGATTGGCAACACTGAAGCTTTCTTT. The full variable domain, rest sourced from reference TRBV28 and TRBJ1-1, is DVKVTQSSRYLVKRTGEKVFLECVQDMDHENMFWYRQDPGLGLRLIYFSYDVKMKEKGDIPEGYSVSREKKERFSLILESASTNQTSMYLCASSSYRIGNTEAFFGQGTRLTVV.

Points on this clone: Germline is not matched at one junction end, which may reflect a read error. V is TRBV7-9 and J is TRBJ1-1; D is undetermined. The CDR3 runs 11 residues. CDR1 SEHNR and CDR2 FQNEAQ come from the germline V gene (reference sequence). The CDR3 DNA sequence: TGTGCCAGCAGCGAGAACACTGAGGCTTTCTTT. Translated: CASSENTEAFF.

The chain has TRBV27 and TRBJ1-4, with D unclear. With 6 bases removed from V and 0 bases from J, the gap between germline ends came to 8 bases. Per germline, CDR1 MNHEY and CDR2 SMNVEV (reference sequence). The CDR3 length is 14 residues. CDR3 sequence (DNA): TGTGCCAGCAGAAGACTTGCAACTAATGAAAAACTGTTTTTT. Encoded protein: CASRRLATNEKLFF.

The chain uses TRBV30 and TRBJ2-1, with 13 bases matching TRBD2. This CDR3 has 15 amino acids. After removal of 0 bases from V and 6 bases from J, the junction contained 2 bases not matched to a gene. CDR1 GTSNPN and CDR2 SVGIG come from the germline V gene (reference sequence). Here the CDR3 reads CAWSVGLAGANEQFF. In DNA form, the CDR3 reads TGTGCCTGGAGTGTAGGACTAGCGGGAGCCAATGAGCAGTTCTTC.

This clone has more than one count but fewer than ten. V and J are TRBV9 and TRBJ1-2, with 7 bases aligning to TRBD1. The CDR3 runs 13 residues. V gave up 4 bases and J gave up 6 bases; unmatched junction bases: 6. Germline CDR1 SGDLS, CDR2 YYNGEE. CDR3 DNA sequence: TGTGCCAGCAGCCCGGGACAGACCAATGGCTACACCTTC. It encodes CASSPGQTNGYTF.

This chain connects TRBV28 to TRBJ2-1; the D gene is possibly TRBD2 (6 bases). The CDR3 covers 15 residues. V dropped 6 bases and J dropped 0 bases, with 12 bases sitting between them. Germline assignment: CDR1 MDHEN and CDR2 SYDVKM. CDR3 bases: TGTGCCAGCAGAGATGGGAGGAGCTCCTACAATGAGCAGTTCTTC. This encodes CASRDGRSSYNEQFF.

The CDR3 DNA sequence: TGTGCCAGCAGCTTTGGAGGGGCGAACACTGAAGCTTTCTTT. It translates to CASSFGGANTEAFF. This chain links TRBV5-6 with TRBJ1-1; D may be TRBD1 (5 bases). CDR3 length: 14 residues. From germline, CDR1 is SGHDT and CDR2 YYEEEE. Trimming stripped 2 bases from V and 1 base from J, with 9 bases between. Variable domain in full (rest from reference TRBV5-6 and TRBJ1-1): DAGVTQSPTHLIKTRGQQVTLRCSPKSGHDTVSWYQQALGQGPQFIFQYYEEEERQRGNFPDRFSGHQFPNYSSELNVNALLLGDSALYLCASSFGGANTEAFFGQGTRLTVV.

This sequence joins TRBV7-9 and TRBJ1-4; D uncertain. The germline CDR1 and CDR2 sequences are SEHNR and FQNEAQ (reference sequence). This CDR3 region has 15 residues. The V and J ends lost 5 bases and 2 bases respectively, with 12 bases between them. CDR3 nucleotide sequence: TGTGCCAGCAGCGGAAACCTTGGGACTAATGAAAAACTGTTTTTT. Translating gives CASSGNLGTNEKLFF.

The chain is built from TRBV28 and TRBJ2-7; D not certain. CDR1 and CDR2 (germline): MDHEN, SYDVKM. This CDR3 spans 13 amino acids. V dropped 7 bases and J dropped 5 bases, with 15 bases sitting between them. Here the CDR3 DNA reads TGTGCCAGCACCCCAGCCCGTTCGGACGAGCAGTACTTC. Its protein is CASTPARSDEQYF.

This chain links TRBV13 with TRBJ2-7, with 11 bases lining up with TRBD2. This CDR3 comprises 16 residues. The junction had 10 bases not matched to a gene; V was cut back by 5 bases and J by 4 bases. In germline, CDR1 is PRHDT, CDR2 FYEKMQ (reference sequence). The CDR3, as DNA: TGTGCCAGCAGCGCAGTAGGGACTAGCGGAACTTACGAGCAGTACTTC. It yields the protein CASSAVGTSGTYEQYF.

The CDR3 loop reads CASSLGTTYNEQFF. The CDR3 DNA reads TGTGCCAGCAGCTTAGGGACAACCTACAATGAGCAGTTCTTC. The chain recombines TRBV13 with TRBJ2-1, with no clear D. CDR3 length: 14 amino acids. Germline V CDR1 and CDR2: PRHDT, FYEKMQ (reference sequence). Trimming pared 0 bases from V and 2 bases from J, leaving 5 bases between.

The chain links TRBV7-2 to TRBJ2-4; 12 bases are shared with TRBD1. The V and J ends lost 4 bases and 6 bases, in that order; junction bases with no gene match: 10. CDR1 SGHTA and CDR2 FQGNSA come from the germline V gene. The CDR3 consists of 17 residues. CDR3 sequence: CASSWAMGQGAGNIQYF. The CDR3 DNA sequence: TGTGCCAGCAGCTGGGCCATGGGACAGGGGGCAGGAAACATTCAGTACTTC.

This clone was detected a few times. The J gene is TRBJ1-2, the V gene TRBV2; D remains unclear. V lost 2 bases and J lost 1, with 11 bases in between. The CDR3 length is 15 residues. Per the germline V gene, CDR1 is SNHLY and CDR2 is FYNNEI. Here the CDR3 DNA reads TGTGCCAGCAGTGAATTTTCGGGATTTAACTATGGCTACACCTTC. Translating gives CASSEFSGFNYGYTF.

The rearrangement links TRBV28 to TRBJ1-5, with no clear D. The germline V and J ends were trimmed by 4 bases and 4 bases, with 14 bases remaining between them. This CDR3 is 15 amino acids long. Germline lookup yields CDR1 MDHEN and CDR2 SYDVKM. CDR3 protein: CASSSPAEMNQPQHF. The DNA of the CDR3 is TGTGCCAGCAGTTCACCTGCAGAGATGAATCAGCCCCAGCATTTT.

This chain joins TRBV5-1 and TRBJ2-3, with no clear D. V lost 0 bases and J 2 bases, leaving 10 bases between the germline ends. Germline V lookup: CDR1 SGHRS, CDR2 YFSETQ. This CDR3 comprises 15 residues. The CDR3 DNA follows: TGCGCCAGCAGCTTGGAGCGTCTCAACACAGATACGCAGTATTTT. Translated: CASSLERLNTDTQYF. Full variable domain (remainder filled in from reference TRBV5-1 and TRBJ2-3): KAGVTQTPRYLIKTRGQQVTLSCSPISGHRSVSWYQQTPGQGLQFLFEYFSETQRNKGNFPGRFSGRQFSNSRSEMNVSTLELGDSALYLCASSLERLNTDTQYFGPGTRLTVL.